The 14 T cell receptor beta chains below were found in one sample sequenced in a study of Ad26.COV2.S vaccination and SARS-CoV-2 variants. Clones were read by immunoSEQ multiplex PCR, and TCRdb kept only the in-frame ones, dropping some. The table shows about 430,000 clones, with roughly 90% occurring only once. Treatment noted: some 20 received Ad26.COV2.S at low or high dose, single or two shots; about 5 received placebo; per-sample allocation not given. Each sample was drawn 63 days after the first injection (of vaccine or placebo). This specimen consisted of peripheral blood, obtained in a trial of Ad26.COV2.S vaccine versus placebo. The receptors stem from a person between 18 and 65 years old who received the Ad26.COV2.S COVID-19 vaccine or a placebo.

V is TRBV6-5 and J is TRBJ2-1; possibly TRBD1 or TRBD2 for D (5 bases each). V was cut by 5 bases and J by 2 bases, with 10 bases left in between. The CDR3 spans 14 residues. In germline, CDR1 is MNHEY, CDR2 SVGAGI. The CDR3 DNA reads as TGTGCCAGCAGTACACCGGGACCCTACAATGAGCAGTTCTTC. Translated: CASSTPGPYNEQFF.

Here the CDR3 reads CASSSTRGAGGQPQHF. The CDR3 coding sequence is TGTGCCAGCAGTTCCACCAGAGGGGCAGGGGGACAGCCCCAGCATTTT. This sequence joins TRBV28 and TRBJ1-5, with TRBD1 matching 7 bases. Germline V lookup: CDR1 MDHEN, CDR2 SYDVKM. The CDR3 has 16 amino acids. The J segment lost 7 bases and the V segment lost 4 bases, leaving 13 bases of the junction unmatched.

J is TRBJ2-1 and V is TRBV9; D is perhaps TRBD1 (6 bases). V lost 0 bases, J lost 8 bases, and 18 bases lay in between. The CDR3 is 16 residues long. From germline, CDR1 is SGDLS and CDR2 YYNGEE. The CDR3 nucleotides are TGTGCCAGCAGCGTAGTCAAGACAGGCTCGGTGGATGAGCAGTTCTTC. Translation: CASSVVKTGSVDEQFF.

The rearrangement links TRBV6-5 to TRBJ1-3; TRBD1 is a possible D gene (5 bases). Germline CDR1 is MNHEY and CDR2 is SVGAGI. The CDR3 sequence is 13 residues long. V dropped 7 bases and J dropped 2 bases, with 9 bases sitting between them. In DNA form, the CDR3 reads TGTGCCAGCACCAAAGGGGCTGGAAACACCATATATTTT. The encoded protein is CASTKGAGNTIYF.

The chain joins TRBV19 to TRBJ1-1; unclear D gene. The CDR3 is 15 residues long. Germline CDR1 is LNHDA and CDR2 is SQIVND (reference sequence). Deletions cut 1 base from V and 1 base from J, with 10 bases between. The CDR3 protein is CASSIGRAGNTEAFF. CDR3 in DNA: TGTGCCAGTAGTATAGGTAGGGCGGGGAACACTGAAGCTTTCTTT.

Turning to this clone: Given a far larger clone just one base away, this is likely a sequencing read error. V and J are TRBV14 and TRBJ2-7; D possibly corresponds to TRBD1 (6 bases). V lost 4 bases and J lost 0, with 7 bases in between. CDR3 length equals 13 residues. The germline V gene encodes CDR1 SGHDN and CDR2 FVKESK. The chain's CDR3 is CASSLDSSYEQYF. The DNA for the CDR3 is TGTGCCAGCAGCCTGGACAGCTCCTACGAGCAGTACTTC.

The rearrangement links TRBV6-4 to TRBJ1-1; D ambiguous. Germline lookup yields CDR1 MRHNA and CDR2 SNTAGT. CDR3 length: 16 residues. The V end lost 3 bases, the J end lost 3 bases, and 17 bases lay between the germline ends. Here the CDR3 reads CASSEIRTLVYTEAFF. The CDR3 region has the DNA TGTGCCAGCAGTGAAATCAGGACCTTGGTGTACACTGAAGCTTTCTTT.

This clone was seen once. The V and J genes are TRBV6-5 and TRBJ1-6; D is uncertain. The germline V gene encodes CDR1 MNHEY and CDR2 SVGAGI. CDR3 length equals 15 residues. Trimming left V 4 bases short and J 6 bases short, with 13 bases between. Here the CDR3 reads CASSSSDPINSPLHF. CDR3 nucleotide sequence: TGTGCCAGCAGTTCCAGTGATCCGATTAATTCACCCCTCCACTTT.

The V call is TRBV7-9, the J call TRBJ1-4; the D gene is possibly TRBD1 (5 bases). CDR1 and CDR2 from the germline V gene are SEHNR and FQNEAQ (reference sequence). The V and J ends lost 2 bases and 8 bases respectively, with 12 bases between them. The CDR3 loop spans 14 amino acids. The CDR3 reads CASSLLQGPEKLFF. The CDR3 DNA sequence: TGTGCCAGCAGCTTATTGCAGGGTCCCGAAAAACTGTTTTTT.

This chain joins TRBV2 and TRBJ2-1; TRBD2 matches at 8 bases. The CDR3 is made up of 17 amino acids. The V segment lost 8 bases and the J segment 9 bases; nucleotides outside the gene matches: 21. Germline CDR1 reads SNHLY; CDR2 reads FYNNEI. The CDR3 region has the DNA TGTGCCAGCGCTCTCAGGCTACTAGCGGCCACCTTGAGTGAGCAGTTCTTC. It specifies CASALRLLAATLSEQFF.

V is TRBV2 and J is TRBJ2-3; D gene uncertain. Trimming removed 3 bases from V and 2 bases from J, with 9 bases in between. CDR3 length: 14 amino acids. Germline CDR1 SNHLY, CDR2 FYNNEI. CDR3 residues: CASSDETLTDTQYF. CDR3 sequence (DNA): TGTGCCAGCAGTGATGAGACCCTCACAGATACGCAGTATTTT.

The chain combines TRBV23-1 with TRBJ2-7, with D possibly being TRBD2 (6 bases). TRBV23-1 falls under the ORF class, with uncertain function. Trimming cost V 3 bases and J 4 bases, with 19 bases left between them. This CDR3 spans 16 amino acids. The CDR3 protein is CASSHPDGGRKYEQYF. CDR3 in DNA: TGCGCCAGCAGTCATCCAGACGGGGGACGAAAATACGAGCAGTACTTC.

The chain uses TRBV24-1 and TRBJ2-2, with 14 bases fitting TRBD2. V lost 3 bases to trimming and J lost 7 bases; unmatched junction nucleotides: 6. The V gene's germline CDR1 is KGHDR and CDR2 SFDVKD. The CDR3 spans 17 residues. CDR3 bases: TGTGCCACCAGTGATCCTGGGACTAGCGGGAGTGTCGGGGAGCTGTTTTTT. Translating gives CATSDPGTSGSVGELFF.

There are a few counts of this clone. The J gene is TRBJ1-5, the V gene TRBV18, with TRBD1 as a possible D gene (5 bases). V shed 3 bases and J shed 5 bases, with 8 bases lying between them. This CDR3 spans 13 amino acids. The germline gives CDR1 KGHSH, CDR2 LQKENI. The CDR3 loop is CASSPTEYQPQHF. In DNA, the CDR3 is TGTGCCAGCTCACCGACAGAGTATCAGCCCCAGCATTTT.